One sample yielded the 30 T cell receptor beta chains listed below, sequenced in a study of shared T cell receptors in the human thymus. The method was immunoSEQ multiplex PCR; TCRdb's version includes in-frame clones alone and lacks a portion of them. The table includes roughly 700,000 clones, 70% to 90% detected once. This sample was also put to use in a study of human thymus T cells.

Sequencing was carried out using thymocytes. Every receptor here comes from a boy under three years old with a congenital heart defect.

This clone was found a few times. The CDR3 here is CASSQDRALNTEAFF. The CDR3 nucleotides are TGCGCCAGCAGCCAGGACAGGGCTTTGAACACTGAAGCTTTCTTT. The V and J genes are TRBV4-1 and TRBJ1-1, with 8 nucleotides matching TRBD1. With V trimmed by 3 bases and J by 0 bases, 3 bases remained unmatched. CDR3 length: 15 residues. The germline CDR1 and CDR2 sequences are MGHRA and YSYEKL.

The J gene is TRBJ1-5, the V gene TRBV5-4; unclear D gene. This CDR3 is built from 13 residues. From germline, CDR1 is SGHNT and CDR2 YYREEE (reference sequence). Trimming cost V 0 bases and J 5 bases, with 6 bases left between them. CDR3 protein: CASSLGTDQPQHF. The CDR3 DNA follows: TGTGCCAGCAGCTTGGGTACGGATCAGCCCCAGCATTTT.

The rearrangement uses TRBV4-1 and TRBJ2-3; D is possibly TRBD2 (6 bases). Germline assignment: CDR1 MGHRA and CDR2 YSYEKL. This CDR3 comprises 15 residues. The V end was cut by 3 bases, the J end by 2 bases, with 12 bases between. CDR3 coding DNA: TGCGCCAGCAGCCAGGATGGCGGGGCCACAGATACGCAGTATTTT. This codes for CASSQDGGATDTQYF.

The V gene is TRBV6-5, the J gene TRBJ1-2, with 9 bases identical to TRBD1. The V and J ends lost 6 bases and 0 bases, in that order; junction bases with no gene match: 5. The V gene's germline CDR1 is MNHEY and CDR2 SVGAGI. The CDR3 is 15 amino acids. CDR3 nucleotides: TGTGCCAGCAGCCTACAGGGGGCAACTAACTATGGCTACACCTTC. It translates to CASSLQGATNYGYTF.

The chain is built from TRBV15 and TRBJ2-7; D may be TRBD1 (6 bases). Trimming pared 1 base from V and 5 bases from J, leaving 18 bases between. This CDR3 contains 16 residues. Germline lookup yields CDR1 LNHNV and CDR2 YYDKDF (reference sequence). Written as DNA, the CDR3 is TGTGCCACCAGCAGAGGAACAGGGTCCCTAACAGACGAGCAGTACTTC. Its protein product is CATSRGTGSLTDEQYF. The entire variable domain, with the rest obtained from reference TRBV15 and TRBJ2-7, is as follows: DAMVIQNPRYQVTQFGKPVTLSCSQTLNHNVMYWYQQKSSQAPKLLFHYYDKDFNNEADTPDNFQSRRPNTSFCFLDIRSPGLGDTAMYLCATSRGTGSLTDEQYFGPGTRLTVT.

The chain carries TRBV6-1 and TRBJ1-1; D is ambiguous. The CDR3 runs to 14 residues. Trimming removed 3 bases from V and 5 bases from J, with 13 bases in between. Germline CDR1 and CDR2: MNHNS and SASEGT. CDR3 sequence: CASSDVRPMTEAFF. CDR3 nucleotides: TGTGCCAGCAGTGATGTCAGGCCCATGACTGAAGCTTTCTTT.

The gene calls are TRBV27 and TRBJ1-1; 7 bases agree with TRBD1. Germline trimming cut 3 bases from V and 3 bases from J; bases unmatched to any gene: 7. The CDR3 extends over 15 amino acids. Germline V CDR1 and CDR2: MNHEY, SMNVEV (reference sequence). CDR3 region: CASSFSGTVHTEAFF. The CDR3 DNA is TGTGCCAGCAGTTTTTCCGGGACAGTACACACTGAAGCTTTCTTT.

This chain links TRBV4-1 with TRBJ2-7; 11 positions agree with TRBD2. The CDR3 sequence is 13 residues long. J gave up 4 bases and V 4 bases, and 0 bases lay outside the gene matches. In germline, CDR1 is MGHRA, CDR2 YSYEKL. Written as DNA, the CDR3 is TGCGCCAGCAGCCGACTAGCGGGGTACGAGCAGTACTTC. Its translation is CASSRLAGYEQYF.

This chain links TRBV4-3 with TRBJ2-3; D not certain. Per the germline V gene, CDR1 is LGHNA and CDR2 is YSLEER. V lost 6 bases and J 4 bases, leaving 11 bases between the germline ends. The CDR3 spans 13 residues. Here the CDR3 DNA reads TGCGCCAGCAGGTCCCTAGGCGCAGATACGCAGTATTTT. Its protein product is CASRSLGADTQYF.

This chain uses TRBV7-7 with TRBJ2-2; 7 bases match TRBD1. This CDR3 is 15 amino acids long. CDR1 is SSHAT and CDR2 is FNYEAQ in the germline V gene (reference sequence). The trim removed 5 bases at V and 5 bases at J, leaving 8 bases unmatched. CDR3 residues: CASSEQGRGTGELFF. The CDR3 DNA follows: TGTGCCAGCAGCGAACAGGGGCGAGGTACCGGGGAGCTGTTTTTT. Full variable domain (outside the CDR3, taken from reference TRBV7-7 and TRBJ2-2): GAGVSQSPRYKVTKRGQDVTLRCDPISSHATLYWYQQALGQGPEFLTYFNYEAQPDKSGLPSDRFSAERPEGSISTLTIQRTEQRDSAMYRCASSEQGRGTGELFFGEGSRLTVL.

The chain carries TRBV15 and TRBJ2-7; 10 bases are a match to TRBD2. The CDR3 sequence is 19 residues long. Germline loops: CDR1 LNHNV, CDR2 YYDKDF (reference sequence). V lost 1 base, J lost 0 bases, and 12 bases stayed unmatched. The CDR3 is CATSRVGSGRLRSSYEQYF. CDR3 coding DNA: TGTGCCACCAGCAGAGTGGGTAGCGGGAGGCTAAGAAGCTCCTACGAGCAGTACTTC.

Only a few counts were recorded for this clone. This chain connects TRBV18 to TRBJ1-2, with D perhaps TRBD1 (5 bases). The CDR3 consists of 16 residues. Trimming stripped 3 bases from V and 3 bases from J, with 17 bases between. Germline V lookup: CDR1 KGHSH, CDR2 LQKENI. CDR3 DNA: TGTGCCAGCTCACCCTCCCAGGGAGGGTCCGACTATGGCTACACCTTC. This gives the protein CASSPSQGGSDYGYTF.

The chain uses TRBV12-5 and TRBJ1-5; D gene unclear. The CDR3 covers 12 residues. V was cut by 2 bases and J by 11 bases, with 10 bases left in between. From germline, CDR1 is LGHNT and CDR2 FRNRAP. CDR3 amino acids: CASGLPPSAQHF. CDR3 DNA: TGTGCTAGTGGTTTGCCGCCCTCAGCCCAGCATTTT.

V is TRBV11-2 and J is TRBJ1-3, with unresolved D. Germline CDR1 SGHAT, CDR2 FQNNGV. V was clipped by 1 base and J by 0 bases, with 4 bases between them. The CDR3 is 14 residues long. CDR3 sequence: CASSLVHSGNTIYF. DNA of the CDR3: TGTGCCAGCAGCTTAGTCCACTCTGGAAACACCATATATTTT. The entire variable domain, with the rest obtained from reference TRBV11-2 and TRBJ1-3, is as follows: EAGVAQSPRYKIIEKRQSVAFWCNPISGHATLYWYQQILGQGPKLLIQFQNNGVVDDSQLPKDRFSAERLKGVDSTLKIQPAKLEDSAVYLCASSLVHSGNTIYFGEGSWLTVV.

The sample holds a few counts of this clone. V and J are TRBV4-2 and TRBJ2-1; TRBD1 agrees at 10 bases. This CDR3 is built from 16 residues. Looked up from germline, CDR1 is LGHNA and CDR2 is YNFKEQ. Germline trimming cut 0 bases from V and 5 bases from J; bases unmatched to any gene: 4. This CDR3 reads CASSQDWGQGNNEQFF. The CDR3 region has the DNA TGTGCCAGCAGCCAAGATTGGGGACAGGGGAACAATGAGCAGTTCTTC.

The chain carries TRBV5-8 and TRBJ2-1; TRBD2 matches at 12 bases. V shed 5 bases and J 8 bases; nucleotides not matched to a gene: 5. The CDR3 is made up of 14 amino acids. Germline values: CDR1 SGHTS, CDR2 YDEGEE. CDR3 DNA: TGTGCCAGCAGGGAGACTAGCGGGGGCCATGAGCAGTTCTTC. This codes for CASRETSGGHEQFF.

This clone was counted only a few times. The CDR3 loop is CASGGPGKGGYTF. The CDR3 coding sequence is TGTGCCAGCGGGGGTCCCGGGAAGGGTGGCTACACCTTC. The chain combines TRBV19 with TRBJ1-2; possibly TRBD1 for D (5 bases). V was pared by 9 bases and J by 7 bases, with 18 bases between. The germline V gene encodes CDR1 LNHDA and CDR2 SQIVND (reference sequence). The CDR3 covers 13 residues.

This clone turned up a few times. The J gene is TRBJ2-1, the V gene TRBV11-3; weak D call: TRBD2 (5 bases). The CDR3 has 15 amino acids. The germline V gene encodes CDR1 SGHNT and CDR2 YENEEA. With 5 bases removed from V and 3 bases from J, the gap between germline ends came to 14 bases. The CDR3, as DNA: TGTGCCAGCAGCGGAGGACTCTGGGGCTACAATGAGCAGTTCTTC. It translates to CASSGGLWGYNEQFF.

The chain is built from TRBV7-2 and TRBJ2-1, with TRBD2 identical over 7 bases. J lost 5 bases, V lost 7 bases, and 14 bases had no gene match. This CDR3 comprises 16 residues. CDR1 and CDR2 (germline): SGHTA, FQGNSA. CDR3 amino acids: CASTFHGGIGDNEQFF. The CDR3, as DNA: TGTGCCAGCACCTTTCACGGGGGGATCGGGGACAATGAGCAGTTCTTC.

The chain couples TRBV2 to TRBJ1-1; D is possibly TRBD1 (5 bases). Germline V gene lookup returns CDR1 SNHLY and CDR2 FYNNEI. The CDR3 contains 13 residues. V was clipped by 8 bases and J by 3 bases, with 13 bases between them. The CDR3 is CASVCRGYTEAFF. Here the CDR3 DNA reads TGTGCCAGCGTCTGTAGGGGTTACACTGAAGCTTTCTTT.

The rearrangement links TRBV11-2 to TRBJ2-3, with a weak D call TRBD2 (6 bases). The germline V gene has CDR1 SGHAT and CDR2 FQNNGV. The CDR3 extends over 17 amino acids. V lost 2 bases to trimming and J lost 2 bases, with 17 bases between them. The CDR3 DNA is TGTGCCAGCAGCTTAAGGGGCGGGGCAGACTACACAGATACGCAGTATTTT. Translating it yields CASSLRGGADYTDTQYF.

This clone has more than one count but fewer than ten. The chain carries TRBV25-1 and TRBJ2-7; TRBD1 aligns across 8 bases. Unmatched junction bases numbered 3, after V lost 8 bases and J lost 3 bases. The CDR3 totals 12 residues. Germline CDR1 reads MGHDK; CDR2 reads SYGVNS. The CDR3 protein is CASETGDYEQYF. CDR3 bases: TGTGCCAGCGAGACAGGGGACTACGAGCAGTACTTC.

The rearrangement links TRBV6-1 to TRBJ2-7, with TRBD1 as a possible D gene (5 bases). The germline V and J ends were trimmed by 6 bases and 2 bases, with 17 bases remaining between them. The CDR3 is 15 residues long. Germline V gene sequence: CDR1 MNHNS, CDR2 SASEGT. In DNA, the CDR3 is TGTGCCAGCAGCCCACCGTCTACAGGTACCTACGAGCAGTACTTC. Translation gives CASSPPSTGTYEQYF.

J is TRBJ2-7 and V is TRBV11-3; D is uncertain. The CDR3 runs 15 residues. The V end lost 2 bases, the J end lost 0 bases, and 11 bases lay between the germline ends. From germline, CDR1 is SGHNT and CDR2 YENEEA. The CDR3: CASSLSGPPSYEQYF. CDR3 nucleotide sequence: TGTGCCAGCAGCTTATCAGGCCCTCCCTCCTACGAGCAGTACTTC.

This clone was seen just once. This sequence joins TRBV9 and TRBJ2-2; 7 bases map to TRBD2. V lost 0 bases, J lost 1 base, and 9 bases stayed unmatched. The CDR3 is made up of 18 amino acids. Germline V gives CDR1 SGDLS, CDR2 YYNGEE. CDR3: CASSVVGGSIWNTGELFF. The CDR3, as DNA: TGTGCCAGCAGCGTAGTTGGCGGGAGTATTTGGAACACCGGGGAGCTGTTTTTT. Full variable domain (rest looked up from reference TRBV9 and TRBJ2-2): DSGVTQTPKHLITATGQRVTLRCSPRSGDLSVYWYQQSLDQGLQFLIQYYNGEERAKGNILERFSAQQFPDLHSELNLSSLELGDSALYFCASSVVGGSIWNTGELFFGEGSRLTVL.

V gene TRBV7-9 combines with J gene TRBJ1-1, with 7 bases that match TRBD1. With V trimmed by 3 bases and J by 5 bases, 18 bases remained unmatched. In germline, CDR1 is SEHNR, CDR2 FQNEAQ (reference sequence). CDR3 length equals 18 residues. The CDR3 sequence is CASSLALGTEGRITEAFF. The DNA for the CDR3 is TGTGCCAGCAGCTTGGCCCTCGGGACAGAAGGGCGAATTACTGAAGCTTTCTTT.

V usage is TRBV13 and J usage is TRBJ2-1; 7 bases line up with TRBD2. J lost 4 bases, V lost 5 bases, and 5 bases had no gene match. Germline values: CDR1 PRHDT, CDR2 FYEKMQ (reference sequence). The CDR3 length is 14 residues. CDR3 coding DNA: TGTGCCAGCAGCCCTGCTAGCGGTTACAATGAGCAGTTCTTC. This translates into CASSPASGYNEQFF.

The chain has TRBV12-5 and TRBJ2-1; D is undetermined. V was cut by 5 bases and J by 0 bases, with 11 bases left in between. This CDR3 has 15 residues. From germline, CDR1 is LGHNT and CDR2 FRNRAP. The CDR3 DNA follows: TGTGCTAGTGGTCCGACGGGTAGCTCCTACAATGAGCAGTTCTTC. It codes for CASGPTGSSYNEQFF. Supplemented by reference TRBV12-5 and TRBJ2-1, the full variable domain reads DARVTQTPRHKVTEMGQEVTMRCQPILGHNTVFWYRQTMMQGLELLAYFRNRAPLDDSGMPKDRFSAEMPDATLATLKIQPSEPRDSAVYFCASGPTGSSYNEQFFGPGTRLTVL.

The chain carries TRBV29-1 and TRBJ2-7; weak D call: TRBD2 (6 bases). V was cut by 7 bases and J by 1 base, with 20 bases left in between. Germline assignment: CDR1 SQVTM and CDR2 ANQGSEA. The CDR3 covers 15 residues. As DNA, the CDR3 is TGCAGCGGACGAGTGGCTGCGGGACCATCCTACGAGCAGTACTTC. Translated, it gives CSGRVAAGPSYEQYF.

This chain uses TRBV5-5 with TRBJ2-7; 7 bases are shared with TRBD1. V lost 3 bases, J lost 3 bases, and 9 bases stayed unmatched. The germline CDR1 and CDR2 sequences are SGHKS and YYEKEE (reference sequence). The length of the CDR3 is 15 residues. CDR3 region: CASSYHRGEVYEQYF. DNA for the CDR3: TGTGCCAGCAGCTATCACAGGGGCGAGGTCTACGAGCAGTACTTC. Variable domain in full (rest from reference TRBV5-5 and TRBJ2-7): DAGVTQSPTHLIKTRGQQVTLRCSPISGHKSVSWYQQVLGQGPQFIFQYYEKEERGRGNFPDRFSARQFPNYSSELNVNALLLGDSALYLCASSYHRGEVYEQYFGPGTRLTVT.